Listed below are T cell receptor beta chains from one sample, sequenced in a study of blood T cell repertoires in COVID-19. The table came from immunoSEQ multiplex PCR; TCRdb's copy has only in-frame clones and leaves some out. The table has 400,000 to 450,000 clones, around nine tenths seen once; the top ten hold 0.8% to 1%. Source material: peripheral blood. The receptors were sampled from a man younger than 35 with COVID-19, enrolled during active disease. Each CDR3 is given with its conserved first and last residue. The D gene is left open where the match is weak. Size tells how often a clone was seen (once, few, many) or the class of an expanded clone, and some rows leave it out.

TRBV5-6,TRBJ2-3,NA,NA,CASRRRGTTDTQYF,TGTGCCAGCAGAAGGAGGGGTACTACAGATACGCAGTATTTT
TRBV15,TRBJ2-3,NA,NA,CATSRGGTGGDTQYF,TGTGCCACCAGCCGAGGGGGAACGGGAGGAGATACGCAGTATTTT
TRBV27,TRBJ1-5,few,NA,CASSFSGEPQHF,TGTGCCAGCAGTTTTTCCGGGGAGCCCCAGCATTTT
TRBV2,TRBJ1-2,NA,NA,CASSDREQVRNYGYTF,TGTGCCAGCAGTGATCGCGAACAGGTCCGTAACTATGGCTACACCTTC
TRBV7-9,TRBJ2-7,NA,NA,CASSSTGTAGYEQYF,TGTGCCAGCAGCTCAACCGGGACAGCGGGCTACGAGCAGTACTTC
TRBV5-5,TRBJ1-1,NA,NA,CASSFGEGTEAFF,TGTGCCAGCAGCTTTGGGGAGGGCACTGAAGCTTTCTTT
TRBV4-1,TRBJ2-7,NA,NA,CASSQIYYPGLRYEQYF,TGCGCCAGCAGCCAAATCTACTACCCGGGACTTAGATACGAGCAGTACTTC
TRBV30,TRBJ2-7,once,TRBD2,CAWEVAGGGFEQYF,TGTGCCTGGGAGGTAGCGGGAGGAGGTTTCGAGCAGTACTTC
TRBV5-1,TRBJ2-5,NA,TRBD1,CASSSGTGEETQYF,TGCGCCAGCAGCTCTGGGACAGGGGAAGAGACCCAGTACTTC
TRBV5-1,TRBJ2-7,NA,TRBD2,CASSLTSGFTYEQYF,TGCGCCAGCAGCCTGACTAGCGGTTTTACCTACGAGCAGTACTTC
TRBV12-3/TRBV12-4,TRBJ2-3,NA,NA,CASRRTLDTQYF,TGTGCCAGCAGACGGACACTAGATACGCAGTATTTT
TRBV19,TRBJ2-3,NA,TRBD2,CASSISLAGGATQYF,TGTGCCAGTAGTATATCGCTAGCGGGGGGGGCTACGCAGTATTTT
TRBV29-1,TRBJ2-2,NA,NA,CSVELDRNTGELFF,TGCAGCGTTGAACTCGACAGAAACACCGGGGAGCTGTTTTTT
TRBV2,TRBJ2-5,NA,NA,CASSERLVGETQYF,TGTGCCAGCAGTGAACGTCTTGTCGGTGAGACCCAGTACTTC
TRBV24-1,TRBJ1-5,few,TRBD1,CATSDGTGPQHF,TGTGCCACCAGTGATGGGACAGGGCCCCAGCATTTT
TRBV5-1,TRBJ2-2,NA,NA,CASSLEGEMGTGELFF,TGCGCCAGCAGCTTGGAAGGGGAAATGGGCACCGGGGAGCTGTTTTTT
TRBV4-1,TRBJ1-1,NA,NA,CASSQAGTEAFF,TGCGCCAGCAGCCAAGCGGGCACTGAAGCTTTCTTT
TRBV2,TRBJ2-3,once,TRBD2,CASRARTSGSTDTQYF,TGTGCCAGCAGAGCAAGGACTAGCGGGAGCACAGATACGCAGTATTTT
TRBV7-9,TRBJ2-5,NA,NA,CASSLIGGGETQYF,TGTGCCAGCAGCTTAATAGGGGGGGGAGAGACCCAGTACTTC
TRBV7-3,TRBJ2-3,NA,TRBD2,CASSPQISSGSRYF,TGTGCCAGCAGTCCACAAATATCTAGCGGGAGTCGGTATTTT
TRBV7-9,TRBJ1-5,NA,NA,CASSLQGAGNQPQHF,TGTGCCAGCAGCTTACAGGGCGCTGGCAATCAGCCCCAGCATTTT
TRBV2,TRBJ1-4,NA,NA,CASSDSRANEKLFF,TGTGCCAGCAGTGACAGTCGTGCTAATGAAAAACTGTTTTTT
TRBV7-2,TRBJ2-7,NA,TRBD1,CASSLGTGGEQYF,TGTGCCAGCAGCTTAGGGACAGGGGGTGAGCAGTACTTC
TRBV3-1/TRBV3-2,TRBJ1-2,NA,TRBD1,CASSQRTGGFAGYTF,TGTGCCAGCAGCCAGAGGACAGGGGGCTTCGCTGGCTACACCTTC
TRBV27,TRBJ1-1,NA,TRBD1,CASSSRTGDEAFF,TGTGCCAGCAGTTCCAGGACAGGGGATGAAGCTTTCTTT
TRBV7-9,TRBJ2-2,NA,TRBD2,CASSRTSNFTGELFF,TGTGCCAGCAGCCGGACTAGTAATTTCACCGGGGAGCTGTTTTTT
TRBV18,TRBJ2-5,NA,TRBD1,CASSGGQGTQETQYF,TGTGCCAGCTCAGGGGGACAGGGAACACAAGAGACCCAGTACTTC
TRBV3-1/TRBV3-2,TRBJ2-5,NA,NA,CASSQDPGSQETQYF,TGTGCCAGCAGCCAAGATCCAGGATCTCAAGAGACCCAGTACTTC
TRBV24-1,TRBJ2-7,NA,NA,CAVASTYSYEQYF,TGTGCCGTTGCTAGCACATACTCCTACGAGCAGTACTTC
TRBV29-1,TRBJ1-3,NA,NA,CSVDARNTIYF,TGCAGCGTTGATGCGCGAAACACCATATATTTT
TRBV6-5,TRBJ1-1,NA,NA,CASSWEMNTEAFF,TGTGCCAGCAGCTGGGAGATGAACACTGAAGCTTTCTTT